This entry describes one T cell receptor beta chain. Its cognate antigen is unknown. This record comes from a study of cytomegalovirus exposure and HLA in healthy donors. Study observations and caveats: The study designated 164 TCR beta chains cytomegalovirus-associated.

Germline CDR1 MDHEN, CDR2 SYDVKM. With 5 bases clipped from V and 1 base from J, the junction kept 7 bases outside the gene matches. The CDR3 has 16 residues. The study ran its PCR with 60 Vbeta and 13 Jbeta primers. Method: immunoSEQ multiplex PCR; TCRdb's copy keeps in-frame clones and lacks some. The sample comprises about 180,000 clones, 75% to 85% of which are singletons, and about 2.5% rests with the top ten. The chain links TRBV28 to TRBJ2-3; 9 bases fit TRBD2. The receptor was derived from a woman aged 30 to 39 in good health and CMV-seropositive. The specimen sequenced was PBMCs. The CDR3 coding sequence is TGTGCCAGCAGTATTTATCCTAGCGGGGGCACAGATACGCAGTATTTT. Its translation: CASSIYPSGGTDTQYF.